This TCR beta chain was documented in a study of OX40 agonist ivuxolimab in advanced cancers. From germline, CDR1 is SNHLY and CDR2 FYNNEI. The CDR3 extends over 16 amino acids. V dropped 4 bases and J dropped 7; count of bases not matched to a gene: 14. The repertoire was sequenced with immunoSEQ multiplex PCR; TCRdb's copy has only in-frame clones and lacks some. Here the sample spans more than 70,000 clones, 84% being singletons. The specimen comprised CD4+ or CD8+ T cells sorted from blood, sampled in a trial of the OX40 agonist ivuxolimab. The TCR comes from an adult with an advanced solid tumor such as melanoma, head and neck, liver or kidney cancer. The genes are TRBV2 and TRBJ1-1, with 8 positions matching TRBD1. The CDR3 loop reads CASSGAFGGGQDEAFF. The CDR3 region has the DNA TGTGCCAGCAGTGGGGCGTTTGGAGGGGGACAGGATGAAGCTTTCTTT.